The rows below give T cell receptor beta chains drawn from one sample of a study of blood T cell repertoires in COVID-19. Sequencing was performed with immunoSEQ multiplex PCR; in TCRdb, only in-frame clones are kept and a portion is missing. The sample contains about 260,000 clones, about 87% of which appear only once. The sequenced sample was PBMCs or T cells enriched from blood (not recorded which). These receptors came from a woman aged 50 to 65 who had recovered from COVID-19. Both conserved end residues are part of each CDR3. The D gene is left open where the match is weak. Size is omitted from some rows. Given values are once, few, many or a class for expanded clones.

NA	NA	TRBV4-3	TRBJ2-7	CASSQSAARSYEQYF	TGCGCCAGCAGCCAATCTGCAGCGAGATCCTACGAGCAGTACTTC
NA	NA	TRBV7-6	TRBJ2-1	CASSPTPSRDLYNEQFF	TGTGCCAGCAGCCCCACCCCTAGCCGGGATCTCTACAATGAGCAGTTCTTC
NA	NA	TRBV28	TRBJ2-7	CASSYNREGQYF	TGTGCCAGCAGTTACAACAGGGAGGGGCAGTACTTC
NA	TRBD2	TRBV3-1/TRBV3-2	TRBJ2-1	CASQGLAGVKAYNEQFF	TGTGCCAGCCAGGGACTAGCGGGAGTCAAAGCCTACAATGAGCAGTTCTTC
NA	NA	TRBV2	TRBJ2-4	CASSEGRAKNIQYF	TGTGCCAGCAGTGAGGGCAGAGCCAAAAACATTCAGTACTTC
NA	NA	TRBV3-1/TRBV3-2	TRBJ2-7	CASSKEDSYEQYF	TGTGCCAGCAGCAAAGAGGACAGTTACGAGCAGTACTTC
NA	TRBD1	TRBV6-2/TRBV6-3	TRBJ2-5	CASSFTGGPQETQYF	TGTGCCAGCAGTTTTACAGGGGGCCCTCAAGAGACCCAGTACTTC
once	TRBD1	TRBV5-1	TRBJ2-7	CASSFVGQGAIEQYF	TGCGCCAGCAGCTTTGTAGGACAGGGGGCTATTGAGCAGTACTTC
NA	TRBD1	TRBV7-9	TRBJ1-2	CASSLVGQGPYAPLYGYTF	TGTGCCAGCAGCTTAGTGGGACAGGGCCCATACGCACCGCTCTATGGCTACACCTTC
few	NA	TRBV14	TRBJ1-1	CASSPTFITEAFF	TGTGCCAGCAGTCCTACCTTTATCACTGAAGCTTTCTTT
NA	NA	TRBV28	TRBJ1-2	CASSSPQGSHGYTF	TGTGCCAGCAGCTCCCCTCAGGGGAGCCATGGCTACACCTTC
NA	NA	TRBV27	TRBJ1-6	CASSFPPSYNSPLHF	TGTGCCAGCAGTTTCCCTCCCTCCTATAATTCACCCCTCCACTTT
once	TRBD1	TRBV29-1	TRBJ1-1	CSVEVGQGHTEAFF	TGCAGCGTTGAGGTTGGACAGGGTCACACTGAAGCTTTCTTT
NA	NA	TRBV27	TRBJ1-4	CASRSGLLSDEKLFF	TGTGCCAGCAGGTCAGGACTTTTATCGGATGAAAAACTGTTTTTT
once	TRBD2	TRBV28	TRBJ2-5	CASSLFRGGTETQYF	TGTGCCAGCAGTTTATTTCGGGGGGGGACAGAGACCCAGTACTTC
NA	NA	TRBV28	TRBJ1-6	CASAQGSSYNSPLHF	TGTGCCAGCGCCCAGGGGAGCTCCTATAATTCACCCCTCCACTTT
NA	NA	TRBV5-6	TRBJ1-1	CASSQQGRATEAFF	TGTGCCAGCAGCCAACAGGGTCGGGCAACTGAAGCTTTCTTT
NA	TRBD2	TRBV28	TRBJ2-5	CASSEGLGGDVEETQYF	TGTGCCAGCAGTGAGGGGCTGGGAGGGGATGTAGAAGAGACCCAGTACTTC
NA	NA	TRBV10-1	TRBJ2-2	CASSESEDRRRPDGELFF	TGCGCCAGCAGTGAGTCGGAAGACAGGAGAAGACCCGACGGGGAGCTGTTTTTT
NA	NA	TRBV19	TRBJ1-2	CASSIAGIYGYTF	TGTGCCAGTAGTATTGCAGGGATATATGGCTACACCTTC
NA	TRBD2	TRBV4-3	TRBJ2-7	CASRPGTSGSYEQYF	TGCGCCAGCAGGCCAGGGACTAGCGGGAGTTACGAGCAGTACTTC
NA	TRBD2	TRBV19	TRBJ2-7	CASSPGLAVSSYEQYF	TGTGCCAGTAGCCCGGGACTAGCGGTGAGCTCCTACGAGCAGTACTTC
NA	TRBD2	TRBV5-1	TRBJ2-7	CASSYGRGDYEQYF	TGCGCCAGCAGCTACGGACGGGGGGACTACGAGCAGTACTTC
NA	NA	TRBV4-3	TRBJ2-5	CASSQDSDLKETQYF	TGCGCCAGCAGCCAAGATAGCGACTTAAAAGAGACCCAGTACTTC
NA	TRBD1	TRBV7-3	TRBJ1-1	CASSFPKGGQTNTEAFF	TGTGCCAGCAGCTTTCCCAAAGGGGGACAGACAAACACTGAAGCTTTCTTT
NA	TRBD1	TRBV19	TRBJ2-1	CASSRRTGLGWEQFF	TGTGCCAGTAGTAGACGGACAGGGCTCGGTTGGGAGCAGTTCTTC
NA	NA	TRBV28	TRBJ1-1	CASSLPGADTEAFF	TGTGCCAGCAGTTTGCCAGGGGCTGACACTGAAGCTTTCTTT
NA	NA	TRBV30	TRBJ1-1	CAWSGVVGRGAFF	TGTGCCTGGAGTGGGGTGGTAGGAAGGGGAGCTTTCTTT
NA	TRBD1	TRBV7-9	TRBJ1-3	CASSWGQPSSGNTIYF	TGTGCCAGCAGCTGGGGACAGCCGAGCTCTGGAAACACCATATATTTT
NA	NA	TRBV5-1	TRBJ2-5	CASSGLDQETQYF	TGCGCCAGCAGCGGACTGGATCAAGAGACCCAGTACTTC
NA	TRBD2	TRBV20-1	TRBJ2-1	CSASGREAGWHEQFF	TGCAGTGCTAGTGGGCGGGAGGCCGGGTGGCATGAGCAGTTCTTC
NA	NA	TRBV29-1	TRBJ1-1	CSARTVNTEAFF	TGCAGCGCGAGAACAGTGAACACTGAAGCTTTCTTT
NA	NA	TRBV19	TRBJ1-1	CASSIRGGALPTEAFF	TGTGCCAGTAGTATAAGGGGGGGCGCTTTGCCCACTGAAGCTTTCTTT
NA	NA	TRBV20-1	TRBJ2-5	CSSGVLETQYF	TGCTCCAGCGGAGTTCTCGAGACCCAGTACTTC
NA	TRBD1	TRBV5-6	TRBJ2-7	CASSRGTAYEQYF	TGTGCCAGCAGCCGAGGGACAGCCTACGAGCAGTACTTC
NA	NA	TRBV19	TRBJ1-1	CASSGRENTEAFF	TGTGCCAGTAGTGGACGGGAGAACACTGAAGCTTTCTTT
NA	NA	TRBV18	TRBJ1-5	CASSPSTGREPQHF	TGTGCCAGCTCACCATCCACAGGGCGAGAGCCCCAGCATTTT
NA	TRBD2	TRBV27	TRBJ2-1	CASSELAGAIDEQFF	TGTGCCAGCAGTGAACTAGCGGGAGCAATCGATGAGCAGTTCTTC
NA	NA	TRBV28	TRBJ1-5	CASSLIGNQPQHF	TGTGCCAGCAGTTTGATAGGCAATCAGCCCCAGCATTTT
NA	TRBD2	TRBV20-1	TRBJ2-1	CSASGGTSGRKVYEQFF	TGCAGTGCTAGTGGGGGGACTAGCGGGAGAAAGGTCTATGAGCAGTTCTTC
NA	TRBD2	TRBV13	TRBJ2-1	CASSPETSGRLNEQFF	TGTGCCAGCAGCCCTGAGACTAGCGGGAGACTCAATGAGCAGTTCTTC
NA	TRBD2	TRBV28	TRBJ2-2	CASGPGGTNTGELFF	TGTGCCAGCGGACCGGGGGGGACGAACACCGGGGAGCTGTTTTTT
NA	TRBD2	TRBV5-1	TRBJ2-1	CASSSGLASSEQFF	TGCGCCAGCAGCTCGGGACTAGCCTCGAGTGAGCAGTTCTTC
NA	TRBD1	TRBV9	TRBJ2-7	CASSVGGGFTYEQYF	TGTGCCAGCAGCGTAGGAGGGGGCTTCACCTACGAGCAGTACTTC
NA	TRBD1	TRBV29-1	TRBJ1-2	CSVPDRGQGGYTF	TGCAGCGTGCCTGACAGGGGGCAAGGCGGCTACACCTTC
NA	NA	TRBV6-5	TRBJ1-2	CASTPGGRYGYTF	TGTGCCAGCACCCCGGGGGGGAGGTATGGCTACACCTTC
NA	NA	TRBV19	TRBJ2-3	CASSTRTGVTDTQYF	TGTGCCAGTAGTACCAGAACGGGAGTCACAGATACGCAGTATTTT
few	TRBD1	TRBV6-5	TRBJ1-5	CASSRTGTSNQPQHF	TGTGCCAGCAGTCGGACAGGGACTAGCAATCAGCCCCAGCATTTT
once	NA	TRBV2	TRBJ1-3	CASSPDSSGNTIYF	TGTGCCAGCAGTCCGGACAGCTCTGGAAACACCATATATTTT
NA	NA	TRBV15	TRBJ2-1	CATSPVRNEQFF	TGTGCCACCAGCCCCGTCAGGAATGAGCAGTTCTTC
NA	NA	TRBV15	TRBJ2-7	CATSRAQTVPYEQYF	TGTGCCACCAGCAGAGCCCAGACAGTCCCCTACGAGCAGTACTTC
NA	NA	TRBV29-1	TRBJ1-1	CSVVSQDMNTEAFF	TGCAGCGTTGTTAGTCAGGACATGAACACTGAAGCTTTCTTT